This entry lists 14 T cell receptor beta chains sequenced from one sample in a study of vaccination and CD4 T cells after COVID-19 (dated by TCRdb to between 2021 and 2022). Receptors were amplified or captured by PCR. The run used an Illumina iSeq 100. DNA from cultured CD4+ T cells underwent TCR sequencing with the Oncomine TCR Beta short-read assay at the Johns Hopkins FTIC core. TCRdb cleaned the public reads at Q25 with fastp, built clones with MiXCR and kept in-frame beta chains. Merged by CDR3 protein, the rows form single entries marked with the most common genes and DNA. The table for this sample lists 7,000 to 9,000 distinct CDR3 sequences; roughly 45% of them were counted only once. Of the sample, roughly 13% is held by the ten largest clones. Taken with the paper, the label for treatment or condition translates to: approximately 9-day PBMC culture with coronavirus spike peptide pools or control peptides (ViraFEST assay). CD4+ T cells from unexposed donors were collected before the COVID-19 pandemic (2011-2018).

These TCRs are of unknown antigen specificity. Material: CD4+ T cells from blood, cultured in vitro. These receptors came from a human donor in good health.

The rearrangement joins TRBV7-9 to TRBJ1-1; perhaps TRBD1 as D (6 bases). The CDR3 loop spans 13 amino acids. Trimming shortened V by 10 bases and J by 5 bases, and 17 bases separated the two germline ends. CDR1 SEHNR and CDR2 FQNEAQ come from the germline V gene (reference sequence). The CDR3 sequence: CATGGGGVTEAFF. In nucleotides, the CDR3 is TGTGCCACTGGAGGGGGTGGTGTTACTGAAGCTTTCTTT.

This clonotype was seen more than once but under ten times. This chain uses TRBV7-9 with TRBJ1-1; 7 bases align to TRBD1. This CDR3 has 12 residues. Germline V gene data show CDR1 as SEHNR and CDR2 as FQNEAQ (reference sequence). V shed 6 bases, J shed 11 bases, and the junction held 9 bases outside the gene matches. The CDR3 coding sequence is TGTGCCAGCAGAATAGACAGGGAGGGGGCTTTCTTT. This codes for CASRIDREGAFF. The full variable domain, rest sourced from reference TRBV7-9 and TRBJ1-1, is DTGVSQNPRHKITKRGQNVTFRCDPISEHNRLYWYRQTLGQGPEFLTYFQNEAQLEKSRLLSDRFSAERPKGSFSTLEIQRTEQGDSAMYLCASRIDREGAFFGQGTRLTVV.

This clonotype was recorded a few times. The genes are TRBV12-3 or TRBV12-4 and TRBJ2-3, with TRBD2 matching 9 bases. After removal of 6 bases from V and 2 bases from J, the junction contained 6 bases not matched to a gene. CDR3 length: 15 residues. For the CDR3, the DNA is TGTGCCAGCAGAGTGAGCGGGGGGTACACAGATACGCAGTATTTT. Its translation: CASRVSGGYTDTQYF.

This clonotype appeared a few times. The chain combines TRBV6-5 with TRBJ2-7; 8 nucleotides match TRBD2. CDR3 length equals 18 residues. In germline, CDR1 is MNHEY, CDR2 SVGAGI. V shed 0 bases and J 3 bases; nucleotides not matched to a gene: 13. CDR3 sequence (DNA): TGTGCCAGCAGTTACTCATTGTCGGGGGGGAAACGCTACTACGAGCAGTACTTC. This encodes CASSYSLSGGKRYYEQYF.

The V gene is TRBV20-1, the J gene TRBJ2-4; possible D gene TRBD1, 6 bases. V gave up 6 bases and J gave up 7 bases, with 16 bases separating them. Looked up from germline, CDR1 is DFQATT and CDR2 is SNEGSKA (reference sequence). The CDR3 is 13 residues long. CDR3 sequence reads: CSATGTTSNIQYF. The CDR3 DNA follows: TGCAGTGCGACCGGGACAACCAGTAACATTCAGTACTTC.

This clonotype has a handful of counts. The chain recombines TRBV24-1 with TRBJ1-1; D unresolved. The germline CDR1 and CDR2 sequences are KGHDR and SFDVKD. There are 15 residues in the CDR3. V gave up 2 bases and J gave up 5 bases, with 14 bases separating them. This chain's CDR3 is CATSDCSGNSTEAFF. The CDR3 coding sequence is TGTGCCACCAGTGATTGCTCCGGGAATTCTACTGAAGCTTTCTTT.

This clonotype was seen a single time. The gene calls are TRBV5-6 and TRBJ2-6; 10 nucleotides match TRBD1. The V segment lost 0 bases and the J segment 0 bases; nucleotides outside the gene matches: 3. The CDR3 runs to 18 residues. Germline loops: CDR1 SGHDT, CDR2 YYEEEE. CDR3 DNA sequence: TGTGCCAGCAGCTTGGGGACAGGGGGATCCTCTGGGGCCAACGTCCTGACTTTC. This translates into CASSLGTGGSSGANVLTF.

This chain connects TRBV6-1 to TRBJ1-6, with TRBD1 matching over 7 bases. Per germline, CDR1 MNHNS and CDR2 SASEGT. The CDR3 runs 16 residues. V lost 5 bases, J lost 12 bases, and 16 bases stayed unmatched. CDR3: CASSTPGQTSIRPLHF. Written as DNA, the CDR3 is TGTGCCAGCAGTACTCCGGGACAGACTTCAATAAGACCCCTCCACTTT.

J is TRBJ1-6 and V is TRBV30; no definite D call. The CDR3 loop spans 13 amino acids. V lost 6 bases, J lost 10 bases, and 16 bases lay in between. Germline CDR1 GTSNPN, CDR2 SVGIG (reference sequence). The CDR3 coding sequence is TGTGCCTGCTACCGGGCGCCCGTCTCACCCCTCCACTTT. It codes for CACYRAPVSPLHF.

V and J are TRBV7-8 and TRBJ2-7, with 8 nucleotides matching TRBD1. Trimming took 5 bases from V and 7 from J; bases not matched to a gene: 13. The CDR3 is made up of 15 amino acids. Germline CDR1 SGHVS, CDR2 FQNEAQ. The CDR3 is CASSLGTGGAGEQYF. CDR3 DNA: TGTGCCAGCAGCCTCGGGACAGGTGGGGCGGGAGAGCAGTACTTC.

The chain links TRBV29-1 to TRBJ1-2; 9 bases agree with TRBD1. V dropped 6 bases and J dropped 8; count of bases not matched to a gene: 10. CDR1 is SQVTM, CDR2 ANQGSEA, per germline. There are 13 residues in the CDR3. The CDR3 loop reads CSVATGTGRGYTF. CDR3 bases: TGCAGCGTAGCAACCGGGACAGGGAGAGGCTACACCTTC.

The CDR3 region is CASSIVRGQRAKNIQYF. The CDR3 DNA sequence: TGTGCCAGTAGTATAGTAAGAGGGCAGCGAGCCAAAAACATTCAGTACTTC. V and J are TRBV19 and TRBJ2-4, with D perhaps TRBD2 (5 bases). V dropped 1 base and J dropped 0 bases, with 13 bases sitting between them. CDR1 and CDR2 (germline): LNHDA, SQIVND (reference sequence). The CDR3 is 17 residues long.

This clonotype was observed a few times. The CDR3 sequence is CASSGNEQYF. The CDR3 DNA reads TGTGCCAGCAGTGGTAACGAGCAGTACTTC. This chain links TRBV2 with TRBJ2-7; D not certain. CDR3 length equals 10 residues. Per the germline V gene, CDR1 is SNHLY and CDR2 is FYNNEI. Trimming pared 4 bases from V and 5 bases from J, leaving 3 bases between.

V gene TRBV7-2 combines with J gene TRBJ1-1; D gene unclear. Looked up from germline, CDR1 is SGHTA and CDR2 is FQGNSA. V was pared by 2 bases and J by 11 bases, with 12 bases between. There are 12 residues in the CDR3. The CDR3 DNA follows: TGTGCCAGCAGCTTATCCCTACAACCCGCTTTCTTT. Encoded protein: CASSLSLQPAFF.